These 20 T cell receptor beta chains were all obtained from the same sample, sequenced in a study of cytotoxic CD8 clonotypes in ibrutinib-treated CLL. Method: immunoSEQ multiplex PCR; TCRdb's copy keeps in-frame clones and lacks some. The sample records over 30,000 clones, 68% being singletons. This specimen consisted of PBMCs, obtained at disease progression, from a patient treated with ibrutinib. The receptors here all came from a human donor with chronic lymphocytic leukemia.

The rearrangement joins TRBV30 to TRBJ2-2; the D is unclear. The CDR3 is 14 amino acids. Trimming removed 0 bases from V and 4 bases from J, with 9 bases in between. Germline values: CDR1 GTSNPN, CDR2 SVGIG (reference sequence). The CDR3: CAWSVPNGTGELFF. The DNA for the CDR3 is TGTGCCTGGAGTGTACCCAATGGCACCGGGGAGCTGTTTTTT.

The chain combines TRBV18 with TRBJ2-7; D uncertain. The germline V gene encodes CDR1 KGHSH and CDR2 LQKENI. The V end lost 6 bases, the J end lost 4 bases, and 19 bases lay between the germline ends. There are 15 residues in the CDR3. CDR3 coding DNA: TGTGCCAGCTCGCCTTCCCCTCAGCCCACATACGAGCAGTACTTC. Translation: CASSPSPQPTYEQYF.

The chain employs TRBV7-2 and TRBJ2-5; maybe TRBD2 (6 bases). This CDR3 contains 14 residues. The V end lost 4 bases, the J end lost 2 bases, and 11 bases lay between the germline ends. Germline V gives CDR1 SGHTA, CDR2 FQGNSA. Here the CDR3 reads CASSSLGLQETQYF. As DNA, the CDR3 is TGTGCCAGCAGCTCCCTGGGACTGCAAGAGACCCAGTACTTC.

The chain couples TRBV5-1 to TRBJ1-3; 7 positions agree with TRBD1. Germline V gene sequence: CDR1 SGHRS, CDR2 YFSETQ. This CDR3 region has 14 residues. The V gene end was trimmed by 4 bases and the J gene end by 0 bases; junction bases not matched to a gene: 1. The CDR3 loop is CASSRDSSGNTIYF. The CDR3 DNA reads TGCGCCAGCAGCAGGGACAGCTCTGGAAACACCATATATTTT.

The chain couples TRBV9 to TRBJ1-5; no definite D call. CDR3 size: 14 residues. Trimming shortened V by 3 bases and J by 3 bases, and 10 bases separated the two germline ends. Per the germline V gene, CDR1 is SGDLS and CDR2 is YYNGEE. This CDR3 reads CASSGGAVNQPQHF. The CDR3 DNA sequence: TGTGCCAGCAGCGGAGGTGCAGTCAATCAGCCCCAGCATTTT.

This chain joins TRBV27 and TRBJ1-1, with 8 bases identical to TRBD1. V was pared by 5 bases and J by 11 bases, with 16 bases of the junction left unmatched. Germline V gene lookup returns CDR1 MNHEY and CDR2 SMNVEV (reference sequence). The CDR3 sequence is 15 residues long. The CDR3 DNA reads TGTGCCAGCAGTCCGGACAGGGTGCGCTCTTTCGTGGCTTTCTTT. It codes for CASSPDRVRSFVAFF.

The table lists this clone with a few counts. The DNA for the CDR3 is TGTGCCAGCAGTCTCGCAAGGGCCGGGGAGCTGTTTTTT. It yields the protein CASSLARAGELFF. The chain couples TRBV27 to TRBJ2-2; the D is unclear. The CDR3 is made up of 13 amino acids. V was pared by 5 bases and J by 6 bases, with 10 bases between. The germline V gene encodes CDR1 MNHEY and CDR2 SMNVEV (reference sequence).

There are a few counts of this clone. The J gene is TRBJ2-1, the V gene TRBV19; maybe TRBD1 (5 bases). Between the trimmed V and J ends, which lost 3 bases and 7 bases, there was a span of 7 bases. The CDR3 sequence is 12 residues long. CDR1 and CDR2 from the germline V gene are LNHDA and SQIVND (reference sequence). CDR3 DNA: TGTGCCAGTAGTATTGCAGGGAATGAGCAGTTCTTC. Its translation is CASSIAGNEQFF.

The CDR3 loop reads CASSLVTSAAYEQYF. The CDR3 region has the DNA TGTGCCAGCAGCTTAGTGACTAGCGCAGCCTACGAGCAGTACTTC. J is TRBJ2-7 and V is TRBV11-2, with TRBD2 identical over 8 bases. Germline V lookup: CDR1 SGHAT, CDR2 FQNNGV. CDR3 length equals 15 residues. The V gene end was trimmed by 1 base and the J gene end by 2 bases; junction bases not matched to a gene: 4.

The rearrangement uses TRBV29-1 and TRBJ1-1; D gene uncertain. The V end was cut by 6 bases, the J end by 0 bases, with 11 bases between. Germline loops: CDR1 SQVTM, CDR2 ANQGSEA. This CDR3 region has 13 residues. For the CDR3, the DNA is TGCAGCGTGCGCGCCAGTTTGAACACTGAAGCTTTCTTT. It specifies CSVRASLNTEAFF.

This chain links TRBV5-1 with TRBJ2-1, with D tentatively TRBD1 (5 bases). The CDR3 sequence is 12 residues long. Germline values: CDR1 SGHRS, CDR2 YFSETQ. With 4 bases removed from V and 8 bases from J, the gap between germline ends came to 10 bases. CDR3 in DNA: TGCGCCAGCAGCGTAGGGGTGGATGAGCAGTTCTTC. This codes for CASSVGVDEQFF.

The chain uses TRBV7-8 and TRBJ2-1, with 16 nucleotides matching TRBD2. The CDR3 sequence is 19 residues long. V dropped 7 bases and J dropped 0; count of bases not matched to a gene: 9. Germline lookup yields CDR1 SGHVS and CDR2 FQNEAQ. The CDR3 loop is CASTLGLAGGISSYNEQFF. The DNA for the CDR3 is TGTGCCAGCACCCTGGGACTAGCGGGAGGGATTAGCTCCTACAATGAGCAGTTCTTC.

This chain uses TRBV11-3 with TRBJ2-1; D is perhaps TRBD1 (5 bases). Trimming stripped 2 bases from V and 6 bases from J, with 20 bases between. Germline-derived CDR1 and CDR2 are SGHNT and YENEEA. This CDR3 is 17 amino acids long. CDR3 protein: CASSLIRGRVVGNEQFF. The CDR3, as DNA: TGTGCCAGCAGCTTAATAAGGGGCCGGGTTGTGGGCAATGAGCAGTTCTTC. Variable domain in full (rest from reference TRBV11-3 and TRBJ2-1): EAGVVQSPRYKIIEKKQPVAFWCNPISGHNTLYWYLQNLGQGPELLIRYENEEAVDDSQLPKDRFSAERLKGVDSTLKIQPAELGDSAVYLCASSLIRGRVVGNEQFFGPGTRLTVL.

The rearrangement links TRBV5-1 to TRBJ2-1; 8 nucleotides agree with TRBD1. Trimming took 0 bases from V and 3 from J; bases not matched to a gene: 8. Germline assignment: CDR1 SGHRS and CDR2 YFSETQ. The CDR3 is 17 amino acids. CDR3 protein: CASSLALQGAFYNEQFF. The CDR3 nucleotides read TGCGCCAGCAGCTTGGCCCTTCAGGGGGCCTTCTACAATGAGCAGTTCTTC.

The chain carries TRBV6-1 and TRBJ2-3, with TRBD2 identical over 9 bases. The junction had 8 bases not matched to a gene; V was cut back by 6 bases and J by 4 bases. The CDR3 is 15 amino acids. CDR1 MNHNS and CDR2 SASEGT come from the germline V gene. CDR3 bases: TGTGCCAGCAGAATTAGCGGGAGTCCCTCAGATACGCAGTATTTT. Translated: CASRISGSPSDTQYF.

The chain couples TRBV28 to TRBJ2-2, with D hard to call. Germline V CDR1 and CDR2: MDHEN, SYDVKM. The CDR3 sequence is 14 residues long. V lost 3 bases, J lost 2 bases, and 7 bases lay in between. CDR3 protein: CASSFGSNTGELFF. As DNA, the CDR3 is TGTGCCAGCAGTTTTGGCAGTAACACCGGGGAGCTGTTTTTT. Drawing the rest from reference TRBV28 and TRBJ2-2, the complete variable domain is DVKVTQSSRYLVKRTGEKVFLECVQDMDHENMFWYRQDPGLGLRLIYFSYDVKMKEKGDIPEGYSVSREKKERFSLILESASTNQTSMYLCASSFGSNTGELFFGEGSRLTVL.

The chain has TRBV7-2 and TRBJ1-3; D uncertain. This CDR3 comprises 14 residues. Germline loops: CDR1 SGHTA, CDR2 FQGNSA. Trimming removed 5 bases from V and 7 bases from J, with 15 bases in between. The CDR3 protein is CASSNSGRGNTIYF. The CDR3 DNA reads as TGTGCCAGCAGCAATAGCGGTCGCGGGAACACCATATATTTT.

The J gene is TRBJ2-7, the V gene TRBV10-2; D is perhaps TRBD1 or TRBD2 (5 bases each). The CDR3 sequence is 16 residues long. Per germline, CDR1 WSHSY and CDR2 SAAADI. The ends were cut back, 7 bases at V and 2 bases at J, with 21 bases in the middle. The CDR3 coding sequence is TGCGCCAGCAAAAAGGTCCTCGAGGGACGAACCTACGAGCAGTACTTC. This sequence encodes CASKKVLEGRTYEQYF.

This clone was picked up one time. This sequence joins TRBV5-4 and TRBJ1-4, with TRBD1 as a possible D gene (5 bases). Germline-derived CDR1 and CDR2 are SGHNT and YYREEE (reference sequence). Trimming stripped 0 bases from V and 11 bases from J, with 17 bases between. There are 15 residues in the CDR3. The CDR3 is CASSLDRQGGNKLFF. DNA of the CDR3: TGTGCCAGCAGCTTGGATCGGCAGGGAGGTAACAAACTGTTTTTT.

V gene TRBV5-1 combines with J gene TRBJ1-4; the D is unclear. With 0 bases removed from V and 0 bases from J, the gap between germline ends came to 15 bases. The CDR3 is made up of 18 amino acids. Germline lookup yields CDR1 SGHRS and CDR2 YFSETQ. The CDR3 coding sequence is TGCGCCAGCAGCTTGGTGCCTATTAGCCTATCAACTAATGAAAAACTGTTTTTT. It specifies CASSLVPISLSTNEKLFF.